This is a list of T cell receptor beta chains from one sample in a study of radiotherapy plus CTLA-4 blockade in lung cancer. Assay used: immunoSEQ multiplex PCR; TCRdb lists only in-frame clones, some missing. This table holds 75,000 to 100,000 clones, 88% found once. Material: peripheral blood, obtained from a patient treated with radiotherapy plus ipilimumab. Receptor source: a human donor with non-small cell lung cancer that progressed on radiotherapy plus ipilimumab. Both conserved end residues are trimmed from each CDR3.

CDR3aa: ASSLWPEETQY
v_gene: TRBV13
len: 11

CDR3aa: ASSFSPGQGHGYT
v_gene: TRBV5-1
len: 13

CDR3aa: ASSSDGQPQH
v_gene: TRBV7-9
len: 10

CDR3aa: ASLPQETQY
v_gene: TRBV2
len: 9

CDR3aa: ASSVGRGPSYEQY
v_gene: TRBV6-1
len: 13

CDR3aa: ASSQDRGNTGELF
v_gene: TRBV5-1
len: 13

CDR3aa: ASTRELSARTDTQY
v_gene: TRBV6-6
len: 14

CDR3aa: ASSGRDGDTEAF
v_gene: TRBV9
len: 12

CDR3aa: ASSFGQGFGYT
v_gene: TRBV28
len: 11

CDR3aa: ASSRGQGVNNQPQH
v_gene: TRBV2
len: 14

CDR3aa: ASSPRQGWNQPQH
v_gene: TRBV28
len: 13

CDR3aa: ASTTGGGNQPQH
v_gene: TRBV2
len: 12

CDR3aa: ASTTGIEGYT
v_gene: TRBV6-5
len: 10

CDR3aa: ASSLGQRRPPRGTGELF
v_gene: TRBV5-4
len: 17

CDR3aa: ASRTSGRLDTQY
v_gene: TRBV5-1
len: 12

CDR3aa: ASSYTYTYEQY
v_gene: TRBV7-2
len: 11

CDR3aa: ASSPGTSGRSDTQY
v_gene: TRBV11-3
len: 14